The 10 T cell receptor beta chains in this list originate from one sample, sequenced in a study of blood T cells in healthy people across ages. The second PCR ran roughly 6 to 11 cycles with a sample-barcoded 5' primer and J-beta primers. TCRdb re-called the 5' RACE reads through MiXCR, storing one row per CDR3 protein. The table lists around 1,000,000 distinct CDR3 sequences, approximately 25% of them singletons. These same data were also listed under a study on T cells of mothers and their children.

Material for sequencing was blood. The source of these receptors is a girl aged 2 to 10 in good health.

V usage is TRBV7-9 and J usage is TRBJ2-7, with 7 nucleotides matching TRBD2. The junction had 6 bases not matched to a gene; V was cut back by 0 bases and J by 4 bases. CDR1 SEHNR and CDR2 FQNEAQ come from the germline V gene (reference sequence). This CDR3 comprises 15 residues. The CDR3 DNA follows: TGTGCCAGCAGCTTAGCGCCCAGCGGGGAGTACGAGCAGTACTTC. Translating it yields CASSLAPSGEYEQYF.

CDR3 in amino acids: CASSYSGGGHYEQFF. The CDR3 DNA follows: TGTGCCAGCAGTTACTCAGGGGGCGGACACTATGAGCAGTTCTTC. V gene TRBV6-5 combines with J gene TRBJ2-5, with TRBD1 identical over 7 bases. The J call may not be correct, given that the DNA end is closer to TRBJ2-1. CDR3 length: 15 residues. Germline V lookup: CDR1 MNHEY, CDR2 SVGAGI.

The table lists this clonotype with a few counts. This chain connects TRBV27 to TRBJ1-1, with 7 bases identical to TRBD1. Germline CDR1 MNHEY, CDR2 SMNVEV (reference sequence). The CDR3 has 11 amino acids. V lost 4 bases, J lost 11 bases, and 4 bases stayed unmatched. This chain's CDR3 is CASSSHRGAFF. The DNA for the CDR3 is TGTGCCAGCAGTTCTCACAGGGGCGCTTTCTTT.

The CDR3 spells CASNPSDPGRAEAFF. The CDR3 bases are TGTGCCAGCAACCCCAGCGATCCAGGGAGGGCTGAAGCTTTCTTT. The genes are TRBV7-9 and TRBJ1-1; tentatively, D is TRBD1 (5 bases). In germline, CDR1 is SEHNR, CDR2 FQNEAQ (reference sequence). This CDR3 comprises 15 residues. The V and J ends lost 7 bases and 6 bases respectively, with 21 bases between them.

DNA for the CDR3: TGCGCCAGCAGCCAAGAAGGGCGTAGGGATGAGCAGTTCTTC. Translating gives CASSQEGRRDEQFF. The rearrangement joins TRBV4-3 to TRBJ2-5; D call uncertain. The J call may be faulty, since TRBJ2-1 better matches the DNA end. CDR1 is LGHNA, CDR2 YSLEER, per germline. CDR3 length: 14 residues.

V is TRBV29-1 and J is TRBJ2-1; 11 nucleotides align to TRBD2. Germline CDR1 reads SQVTM; CDR2 reads ANQGSEA. The CDR3 is 14 residues long. Losses at the gene ends were 5 bases for V and 3 bases for J; bases not matched to a gene: 3. CDR3 residues: CSVSLAGGYNEQFF. CDR3 coding DNA: TGCAGCGTTTCCCTAGCGGGGGGCTACAATGAGCAGTTCTTC.

The V call is TRBV29-1, the J call TRBJ2-1; either TRBD1 or TRBD2 may supply D (5 bases each). Germline V gives CDR1 SQVTM, CDR2 ANQGSEA. Trimming stripped 5 bases from V and 4 bases from J, with 12 bases between. The CDR3 length is 13 residues. The CDR3 nucleotides are TGCAGCGTTAGGGGACGGAGTTACAATGAGCAGTTCTTC. It yields the protein CSVRGRSYNEQFF.

As DNA, the CDR3 is TGTGCCAGCAGGGGCCTTTTCCGAGAAGCCAAAAACATTCAGTACTTC. It is translated as CASRGLFREAKNIQYF. V gene TRBV7-9 combines with J gene TRBJ2-4; D gene uncertain. The length of the CDR3 is 16 residues. V gave up 6 bases and J gave up 0 bases, with 15 bases separating them. Germline V CDR1 and CDR2: SEHNR, FQNEAQ (reference sequence).

This chain links TRBV10-3 with TRBJ2-7, with D perhaps matching TRBD2 (7 bases). This CDR3 is built from 16 residues. The V gene's germline CDR1 is ENHRY and CDR2 SYGVKD. V was pared by 4 bases and J by 6 bases, with 22 bases between. CDR3 nucleotides: TGTGCCATCAGTGTCAAGCTCCCAAGGGAGGGGGTCGAGCAGTACTTC. Translating gives CAISVKLPREGVEQYF.

This clonotype was seen more than once but under ten times. The rearrangement uses TRBV29-1 and TRBJ2-3, with 7 bases fitting TRBD2. V dropped 6 bases and J dropped 6; count of bases not matched to a gene: 12. The CDR3 extends over 14 amino acids. From germline, CDR1 is SQVTM and CDR2 ANQGSEA. The chain's CDR3 is CSVVGREYSDTQYF. CDR3 bases: TGCAGCGTGGTAGGGCGGGAGTACTCGGATACGCAGTATTTT.